These 13 T cell receptor beta chains were sequenced from one sample in a study of beta chain features in type 1 diabetes. Investigators reverse transcribed all isolated RNA, so they sequenced expressed TCRB transcripts. Assay: immunoSEQ multiplex PCR; the TCRdb copy retains only in-frame clones and omits some. The table records fewer than 400,000 clones, 8% of them present only once. Sequencing input: central memory CD4+ T cells from blood. The receptor source for this set is a woman in her late teens or twenties in good health.

This clone was observed a handful of times. Written as DNA, the CDR3 is TGTGCCAGCAGGGAGGGACTAGCGGGAATCGAGACCCAGTACTTC. This encodes CASREGLAGIETQYF. The chain is built from TRBV2 and TRBJ2-5; 13 nucleotides line up with TRBD2. Germline assignment: CDR1 SNHLY and CDR2 FYNNEI. With V trimmed by 6 bases and J by 5 bases, 6 bases remained unmatched. The CDR3 length is 15 residues.

This clone was observed a few times. The chain has TRBV4-3 and TRBJ2-4; D is perhaps TRBD1 or TRBD2 (6 bases each). CDR1 and CDR2 from the germline V gene are LGHNA and YSLEER. The CDR3 is 15 residues long. V lost 0 bases, J lost 7 bases, and 13 bases lay in between. This chain's CDR3 is CASSQDRGPGNIQYF. Written as DNA, the CDR3 is TGCGCCAGCAGCCAAGATCGGGGGCCGGGGAACATTCAGTACTTC.

The chain couples TRBV4-3 to TRBJ2-1; 12 bases align to TRBD2. Germline V gene sequence: CDR1 LGHNA, CDR2 YSLEER. CDR3 length: 17 residues. The J segment lost 5 bases and the V segment lost 1 base, leaving 6 bases of the junction unmatched. CDR3 loop: CASSQVSTSGRNNEQFF. In nucleotides, the CDR3 is TGCGCCAGCAGCCAAGTGTCGACTAGCGGGAGAAACAATGAGCAGTTCTTC.

The chain couples TRBV4-2 to TRBJ2-1; D is unclear. CDR1 and CDR2 from the germline V gene are LGHNA and YNFKEQ. The CDR3 is 14 residues long. V was shortened by 1 base and J by 1 base, with 5 bases between the two germline ends. The CDR3 spells CASSQGSSYNEQFF. As DNA, the CDR3 is TGTGCCAGCAGCCAAGGGAGTTCCTACAATGAGCAGTTCTTC.

The rearrangement joins TRBV27 to TRBJ1-5, with D maybe TRBD1 (6 bases). Germline V gives CDR1 MNHEY, CDR2 SMNVEV (reference sequence). V was shortened by 2 bases and J by 10 bases, with 15 bases between the two germline ends. The CDR3 runs 14 residues. The CDR3 DNA sequence: TGTGCCAGCAGTTTAAAGGGGGGGATCAGCCCCCAGCATTTT. This sequence encodes CASSLKGGISPQHF.

This clone has a count of ten or more. CDR3 loop: CASSPRGVAGAAEQFF. DNA for the CDR3: TGCGCCAGCAGCCCCCGAGGGGTAGCGGGAGCGGCTGAGCAGTTCTTC. The J gene is TRBJ2-1, the V gene TRBV5-1; TRBD2 matches at 9 bases. The CDR3 totals 16 residues. V lost 4 bases, J lost 9 bases, and 14 bases stayed unmatched. CDR1 and CDR2 (germline): SGHRS, YFSETQ. The full variable domain, completed using reference TRBV5-1 and TRBJ2-1, is KAGVTQTPRYLIKTRGQQVTLSCSPISGHRSVSWYQQTPGQGLQFLFEYFSETQRNKGNFPGRFSGRQFSNSRSEMNVSTLELGDSALYLCASSPRGVAGAAEQFFGPGTRLTVL.

This clone was detected only a few times. V is TRBV23-1 and J is TRBJ2-4, with a possible D match to TRBD2 (5 bases). TRBV23-1 counts as an open reading frame of uncertain function. CDR3 size: 16 residues. Deletions cut 3 bases from V and 1 base from J, with 13 bases between. This CDR3 is CASSHRGGRAKNIQYF. CDR3 nucleotides: TGCGCCAGCAGTCACCGTGGAGGCAGGGCCAAAAACATTCAGTACTTC.

This clone has more than one count but fewer than ten. This sequence joins TRBV7-2 and TRBJ2-3, with TRBD2 matching over 11 bases. The CDR3 contains 16 residues. The V segment lost 2 bases and the J segment 4 bases; nucleotides outside the gene matches: 5. Germline V CDR1 and CDR2: SGHTA, FQGNSA. The CDR3 protein is CASSLFSGRAPDTQYF. In DNA, the CDR3 is TGTGCCAGCAGCTTATTTAGCGGGAGGGCCCCAGATACGCAGTATTTT.

V and J are TRBV7-2 and TRBJ1-5, with 9 bases fitting TRBD1. V trimming: 5 bases; J trimming: 4 bases; junction bases outside the gene matches: 12. The CDR3 covers 17 residues. The germline gives CDR1 SGHTA, CDR2 FQGNSA. The CDR3 sequence is CASSLFAGTGNNQPQHF. CDR3 sequence (DNA): TGTGCCAGCAGCCTTTTCGCCGGGACAGGGAATAATCAGCCCCAGCATTTT.

The gene calls are TRBV7-2 and TRBJ2-7; TRBD1 matches at 10 bases. Trimming took 1 base from V and 4 from J; bases not matched to a gene: 7. CDR3 length: 16 amino acids. In germline, CDR1 is SGHTA, CDR2 FQGNSA. CDR3 in DNA: TGTGCCAGCAGCTTAGGGGACAGGGGCCGTCGTTACGAGCAGTACTTC. Translated, it gives CASSLGDRGRRYEQYF.

This clone was counted between two and nine times. The chain joins TRBV21-1 to TRBJ2-2; TRBD2 is taken as the D call from the table, unchecked against the DNA. TRBV21-1 is listed as a pseudogene. CDR3 size: 18 residues. As DNA, the CDR3 is TGTGCCAGCAGCAAAGCCCCCCTTTCAGCGGGAGACACCGGGGAGCTGTTTTTT. Translating gives CASSKAPLSAGDTGELFF.

The V and J genes are TRBV29-1 and TRBJ2-2, with TRBD1 as a possible D gene (6 bases). The CDR3 sequence is 15 residues long. Germline-derived CDR1 and CDR2 are SQVTM and ANQGSEA. Trimming removed 5 bases from V and 7 bases from J, with 20 bases in between. The CDR3 nucleotides read TGCAGCGTTTTGGACAGTAACGGATTGTACGGGGAGCTGTTTTTT. Translating gives CSVLDSNGLYGELFF.

This clone has more than one count but fewer than ten. The chain couples TRBV5-1 to TRBJ2-5; D may be TRBD1 or TRBD2 (5 bases each). Trimming took 0 bases from V and 6 from J, leaving 15 bases between them. CDR1 is SGHRS and CDR2 is YFSETQ in the germline V gene. The CDR3 sequence is 15 residues long. The CDR3 here is CASSLEGTRLQTQYF. For the CDR3, the DNA is TGCGCCAGCAGCTTGGAGGGGACCCGACTCCAGACCCAGTACTTC.